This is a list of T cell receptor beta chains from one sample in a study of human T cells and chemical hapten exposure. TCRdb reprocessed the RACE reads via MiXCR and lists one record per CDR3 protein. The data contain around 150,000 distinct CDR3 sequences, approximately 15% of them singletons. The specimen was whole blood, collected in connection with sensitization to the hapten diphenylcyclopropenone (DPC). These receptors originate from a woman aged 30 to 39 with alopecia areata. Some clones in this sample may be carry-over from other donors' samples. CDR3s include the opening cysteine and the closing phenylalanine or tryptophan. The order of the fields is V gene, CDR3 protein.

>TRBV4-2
CASSQDILLRELFF
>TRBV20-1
CSARPGLAGVLSTQYF
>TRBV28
CASSVPGLAGDTQYF
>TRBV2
CASASQGVGTNEKLFF
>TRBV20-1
CSARHETYEQYF
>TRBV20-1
CSAGVGLAGVREQFF
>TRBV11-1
CASSTTGGTEAFF
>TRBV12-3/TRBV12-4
CASSFGDRRTDTQYF
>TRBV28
CASRPRGYNSPLHF
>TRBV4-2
CASSQAPWDTQYF
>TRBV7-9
CASTMGFQETQYF
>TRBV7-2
CASSPPGLEQFF
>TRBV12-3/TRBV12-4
CASSLTSGGADEQFF
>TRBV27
CASSLGDRYSNQPQHF
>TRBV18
CASSLRTAQETQYF
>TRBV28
CASSQQGNTGELFF
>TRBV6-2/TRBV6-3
CASSYGGGKNIQYF
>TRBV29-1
CSVGGQANQPQHF
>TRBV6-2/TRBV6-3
CASTWTGTGELFF
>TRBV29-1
CSAARQASSYEQYF
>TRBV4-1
CASSQDRPLNEKLFF
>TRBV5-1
CASSTGQVTDTQYF
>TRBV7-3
CASSQDPGTEAFF
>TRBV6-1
CASSFHRDRGTDTQYF
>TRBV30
CAWKLWGAPGREQYF
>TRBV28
CASSPPGLAGVEQYF
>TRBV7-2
CASSFPPDTQYF
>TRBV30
CAWGTGQGTEAFF
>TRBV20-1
CSASAQYSNQPQHF
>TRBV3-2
CASSQDHAGYRGYAKNIQYF
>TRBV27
CASSFSFGLRDEQFF
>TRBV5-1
CASSAGTGNNEQFF
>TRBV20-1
CSARLYEQYF
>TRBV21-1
CAIPTHSGNTIYF
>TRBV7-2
CASSLAVEGSGANVLTF
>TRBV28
CASQRGTAQETQYF
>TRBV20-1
CSARFPTGRGGTDTQYF
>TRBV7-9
CASSLVPGLAFTDTQYF
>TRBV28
CASSSTGRNYNEQFF
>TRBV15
CATSRDPGGTTDQPQHF
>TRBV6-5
CASSDGSPIHSYNEQFF
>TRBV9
CASSPTLDNEQFF
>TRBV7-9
CASSSVAGDTQYF
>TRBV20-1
CSARGGGNTEAFF
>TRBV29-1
CSAQGRRDTQYF
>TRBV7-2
CASSFYRDENGYTF
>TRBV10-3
CAISFAAQETQYF
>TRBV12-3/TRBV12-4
CASSPLRASSGANVLTF
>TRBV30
CACSATGNTEAFF
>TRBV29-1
CSPSTGTETGTDTQYF
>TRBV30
CAWKGWGTSGSYEQFF
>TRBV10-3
CAISRQANTEAFF